This TCR beta chain came from a study of control samples from healthy donors and cancer patients. There are 12 residues in the CDR3. The ends were cut back, 8 bases at V and 5 bases at J, with 9 bases in the middle. Germline V CDR1 and CDR2: MDHEN, SYDVKM. Assay: immunoSEQ multiplex PCR; the TCRdb copy retains only in-frame clones and omits some. The repertoire holds 90,000 or so clones, with about 89% as singletons. The sequencing sample was made of blood. This rearrangement joins TRBV28 to TRBJ2-2, with no clear D. The source of this sequence is a woman aged 55-75 years in good health. The CDR3 DNA sequence: TGTGCCAGCGAATTTGGGACCGGGGAGCTGTTTTTT. It encodes CASEFGTGELFF.